The 2 T cell receptor beta chains in this list originate from one sample, sequenced in a study of shared clonotypes between healthy human individuals. This table comes from immunoSEQ multiplex PCR, and its TCRdb copy is limited to in-frame clones, with some not included. The top ten clones hold approximately 0.35% of a sample with about 2.4 million clones, 93% of them seen once. The specimen sequenced was naive CD4+ T cells from PBMCs. As to subset: CD45RA+ positively selected. Receptor source: a man younger than 35 in good health. Some clones in this sample may be carry-over from other donors' samples.

CDR3 sequence: CASTLKWGAREQYF. CDR3 in DNA: TGTGCCAGCACCCTCAAGTGGGGGGCGCGGGAGCAGTACTTC. This chain links TRBV28 with TRBJ2-7; D possibly matches TRBD1 or TRBD2 (6 bases each). Per germline, CDR1 MDHEN and CDR2 SYDVKM. The V and J ends lost 7 bases and 7 bases respectively, with 20 bases between them. CDR3 length equals 14 residues.

The V call is TRBV10-1, the J call TRBJ2-2; 8 bases match TRBD2. Germline values: CDR1 WNHNN, CDR2 SYGVQD (reference sequence). With 5 bases clipped from V and 1 base from J, the junction kept 0 bases outside the gene matches. The CDR3 has 14 amino acids. The CDR3 DNA reads as TGCGCCAGCAGTAGCGGGAGGAACACCGGGGAGCTGTTTTTT. Its translation: CASSSGRNTGELFF.